This T cell receptor beta chain is drawn from a study of blood T cell repertoires in COVID-19. At the level of the study: Donors in the United States, Italy and Spain gave samples during acute or convalescent COVID-19.

Authors' data handling: Cell counts per sample came from amplifying reference gene primers. Sequenced by immunoSEQ multiplex PCR; TCRdb stores in-frame clones only, minus some. The DNA gave D and trimming, while V, J and clone size come from that table. The sample consists of 200,000 to 250,000 clones, 65% to 90% of them appearing once. The germline V gene encodes CDR1 MNHEY and CDR2 SMNVEV (reference sequence). The CDR3 loop spans 13 amino acids. Between the trimmed V and J ends, which lost 7 bases and 7 bases, there was a span of 16 bases. The clonotype comes from a woman aged 45-65 years with acute or convalescent COVID-19. Source material: peripheral blood. The rearrangement links TRBV27 to TRBJ1-2; TRBD1 is a possible D gene (6 bases). The CDR3 DNA follows: TGTGCCAGCAAACCTCAGGGGTTTCTTGGCTACACCTTC. It encodes CASKPQGFLGYTF.